Given below is one TCR beta chain in context. Germline V gives CDR1 SGHKS, CDR2 YYEKEE (reference sequence). The CDR3 contains 13 residues. This record belongs to a study of monozygotic twins with inflammatory bowel disease. TCRdb re-called the 5' RACE reads and shows each CDR3 protein once, DNA omitted. Its table lists 200,000 to 250,000 distinct CDR3 sequences. This receptor was obtained from a human donor with ulcerative colitis or Crohn's disease, or a healthy co-twin of an affected twin (not recorded which). The chain couples TRBV5-5 to TRBJ2-7; TCRdb indicates TRBD1, and absent DNA this call remains unverified. Material: blood. The CDR3 region is CASSPDRGREQYF.